This section outlines one TCR beta chain sequence together with its context. This library used 300 to 500 ng RNA and molecular barcoded adaptors spanning alpha/delta and beta/gamma chains. TCRdb re-analysed the reads in MiXCR, keeping a single row per CDR3 protein. In the table there are approximately 140,000 distinct CDR3 sequences, approximately 13% of which are singletons. This entry belongs to a study of read filtering for tumor transcriptome and immune sequencing. Germline CDR1 is DFQATT and CDR2 is SNEGSKA (reference sequence). This CDR3 has 16 residues. Germline trimming cut 4 bases from V and 6 bases from J; bases unmatched to any gene: 11.

The receptor comes from a donor aged 40 or older with multiple myeloma. The chain joins TRBV20-1 to TRBJ2-7, with 14 bases matching TRBD2. Sequenced sample: a population of CD138-negative cells sorted from bone marrow. This chain's CDR3 is CSATNRLAGGRGEQYF. CDR3 nucleotide sequence: TGCAGTGCTACGAACAGACTAGCGGGAGGGAGGGGCGAGCAGTACTTC.